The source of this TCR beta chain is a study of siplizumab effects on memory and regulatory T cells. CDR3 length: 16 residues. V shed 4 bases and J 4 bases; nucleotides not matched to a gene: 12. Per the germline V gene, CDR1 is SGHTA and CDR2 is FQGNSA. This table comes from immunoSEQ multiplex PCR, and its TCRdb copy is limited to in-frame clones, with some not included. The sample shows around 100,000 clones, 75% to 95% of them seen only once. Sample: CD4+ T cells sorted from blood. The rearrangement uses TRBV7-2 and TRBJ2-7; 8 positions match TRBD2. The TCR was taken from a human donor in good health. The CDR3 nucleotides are TGTGCCAGCAGCTCGTCAGCGGGGGTGGGCCCATACGAGCAGTACTTC. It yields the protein CASSSSAGVGPYEQYF.